Below are 8 T cell receptor beta chains sequenced from a single sample in a study of blood T cell repertoires in COVID-19. Sequenced by immunoSEQ multiplex PCR; TCRdb stores in-frame clones only, minus some. The sample holds approximately 150,000 clones, about 88% seen once. The material sequenced was peripheral blood. The source is a man aged 55 to 69 with active or convalescent COVID-19.

The rearrangement joins TRBV2 to TRBJ1-5; perhaps TRBD1 as D (6 bases). CDR1 SNHLY and CDR2 FYNNEI come from the germline V gene. This CDR3 is built from 14 residues. With 6 bases removed from V and 0 bases from J, the gap between germline ends came to 9 bases. The CDR3 loop reads CASRGAYSNQPQHF. The CDR3 DNA reads as TGTGCCAGCAGGGGGGCTTATAGCAATCAGCCCCAGCATTTT.

J is TRBJ1-1 and V is TRBV30, with 8 bases identical to TRBD1. Trimming removed 5 bases from V and 3 bases from J; junction bases left unmatched: 5. This CDR3 region has 13 residues. Germline V gives CDR1 GTSNPN, CDR2 SVGIG (reference sequence). The CDR3 sequence: CAWGGQGDTEAFF. CDR3 DNA sequence: TGTGCCTGGGGAGGACAGGGCGACACTGAAGCTTTCTTT.

The chain joins TRBV11-2 to TRBJ1-1; D is unclear. CDR3 length: 13 amino acids. V lost 3 bases to trimming and J lost 3 bases, with 8 bases between them. Germline loops: CDR1 SGHAT, CDR2 FQNNGV. The CDR3 nucleotides are TGTGCCAGCAGCTTCCCCCCCTACACTGAAGCTTTCTTT. Protein sequence: CASSFPPYTEAFF.

The chain joins TRBV21-1 to TRBJ2-7; TRBD1 reflects the table's D call only, with no check against the DNA. TRBV21-1 is designated a pseudogene. The CDR3 is made up of 15 amino acids. The DNA for the CDR3 is TGTGCCAGCAGCTTCCGGGACAGGGGTTTGTACGAGCAGTACTTC. Protein product: CASSFRDRGLYEQYF.

The gene calls are TRBV12-3 or TRBV12-4 and TRBJ2-7, with D possibly matching TRBD1 (6 bases). V was clipped by 3 bases and J by 3 bases, with 9 bases between them. The CDR3 extends over 13 amino acids. The CDR3 loop is CASSFARGYEQYF. The CDR3, as DNA: TGTGCCAGCAGTTTCGCCAGGGGCTACGAGCAGTACTTC.

This clone was picked up a small number of times. The chain uses TRBV6-5 and TRBJ2-7; 8 nucleotides line up with TRBD1. Germline loops: CDR1 MNHEY, CDR2 SVGAGI. The trim removed 2 bases at V and 3 bases at J, leaving 0 bases unmatched. The CDR3 sequence is 13 residues long. The CDR3 sequence: CASSYGTGYEQYF. The CDR3 bases are TGTGCCAGCAGTTACGGGACAGGCTACGAGCAGTACTTC.

This clone was counted once. The chain carries TRBV27 and TRBJ2-7; D perhaps matches TRBD2 (5 bases). The V and J ends lost 8 bases and 6 bases respectively, with 17 bases between them. Germline assignment: CDR1 MNHEY and CDR2 SMNVEV (reference sequence). The CDR3 loop spans 13 amino acids. The CDR3 spells CASHSRWTFEQYF. The CDR3 DNA follows: TGTGCCAGCCACTCGAGGTGGACTTTCGAGCAGTACTTC.

The chain combines TRBV25-1 with TRBJ2-7, with D possibly TRBD1 on 5 matching bases. This CDR3 spans 15 amino acids. Germline V gives CDR1 MGHDK, CDR2 SYGVNS. The V end lost 1 base, the J end lost 3 bases, and 13 bases lay between the germline ends. DNA for the CDR3: TGTGCCAGCAGTGAATCTACCTTAAGGGGCTACGAGCAGTACTTC. It codes for CASSESTLRGYEQYF.